This T cell receptor beta chain was obtained from a study of control samples from healthy donors and cancer patients. Clones were sequenced by immunoSEQ multiplex PCR, and TCRdb holds only the in-frame ones, with some missing. The table lists roughly 120,000 clones, about 89% of them singletons. The CDR3 has 18 residues. Germline V gene lookup returns CDR1 LNHDA and CDR2 SQIVND (reference sequence). V lost 4 bases, J lost 2 bases, and 21 bases lay in between. This sequence joins TRBV19 and TRBJ1-5, with a possible D match to TRBD1 (5 bases). This clonotype was sampled from a woman between 18 and 30 years old in good health. The sample was blood. The CDR3 sequence is CASSKRGQVVWGNQPQHF. The CDR3 DNA reads as TGTGCCAGTAGTAAACGGGGCCAGGTCGTGTGGGGCAATCAGCCCCAGCATTTT.